The T cell receptor (beta chain) described here comes from a study of T cell responses to AZD1222 COVID-19 vaccine. General study findings and limits: The number of AZD1222 recipients seropositive at baseline was only 6 or 7.

The protocol was immunoSEQ multiplex PCR, while the TCRdb copy is restricted to in-frame clones and leaves out a portion. Of roughly 160,000 clones in the sample, around nine tenths were seen once. As regards this clone: Its antigen remains unidentified.

Per the germline V gene, CDR1 is LNHDA and CDR2 is SQIVND (reference sequence). J was trimmed by 2 bases and V by 7 bases; bases with no gene match: 4. This CDR3 is 14 amino acids long. The receptor was isolated from an adult in good health. The chain uses TRBV19 and TRBJ2-2; 7 positions agree with TRBD1. The sample was peripheral blood, taken on day 0 of AZD1222 vaccination. CDR3 sequence reads: CASTGTVNTGELFF. The CDR3 DNA sequence: TGTGCCAGTACCGGGACAGTTAACACCGGGGAGCTGTTTTTT.